Each of the 29 T cell receptor beta chains below was sequenced from the same sample in a study of shared clonotypes between healthy human individuals (dated by TCRdb to the early 2020s). Receptors were amplified or captured by the immunoSEQ multiplex PCR assay. The table was pulled from immuneACCESS by TCRdb, which kept in-frame rearrangements only. Such tables lose some clones; where checked, under half of the loss comes from unresolved V genes, and the rest has no known cause. This sample lists approximately 2.4 million clones; under 97% were detected once. The ten most abundant clones make up roughly 0.13% of the sample. The sequencing sample was made of naive CD4+ T cells sorted from blood. The sample's cell subset or site, from its label and the paper: CD45RA+ positively selected. Receptor source: a man aged 18 to 29 in good health.

The chain is built from TRBV10-3 and TRBJ1-1; unclear D gene. In germline, CDR1 is ENHRY, CDR2 SYGVKD. Trimming cost V 11 bases and J 0 bases, with 10 bases left between them. CDR3 length: 12 residues. The CDR3 sequence: CASTSVNTEAFF. The CDR3 bases are TGTGCCTCCACTTCCGTGAACACTGAAGCTTTCTTT.

V usage is TRBV30 and J usage is TRBJ2-3, with TRBD2 matching 7 bases. Losses at the gene ends were 3 bases for V and 7 bases for J; bases not matched to a gene: 7. The CDR3 is 13 residues long. CDR1 and CDR2 from the germline V gene are GTSNPN and SVGIG (reference sequence). The CDR3 loop is CAWSGGTFHTQYF. The CDR3 region has the DNA TGTGCCTGGAGCGGGGGGACTTTCCATACGCAGTATTTT.

The V call is TRBV7-9, the J call TRBJ1-5, with D unclear. The CDR3 totals 15 residues. Germline values: CDR1 SEHNR, CDR2 FQNEAQ (reference sequence). V was clipped by 3 bases and J by 1 base, with 10 bases between them. CDR3 amino acids: CASSFGEGSNQPQHF. In nucleotides, the CDR3 is TGTGCCAGCAGCTTCGGCGAGGGAAGCAATCAGCCCCAGCATTTT.

This CDR3 reads CASWGRNTEAFF. The CDR3 DNA reads as TGTGCCAGCTGGGGACGGAACACTGAAGCTTTCTTT. V usage is TRBV30 and J usage is TRBJ1-1; tentatively, D is TRBD1 (5 bases). Trimming took off 8 bases at V and 1 base at J, with 11 bases between the two ends. Germline CDR1 reads GTSNPN; CDR2 reads SVGIG (reference sequence). The CDR3 sequence is 12 residues long.

The chain carries TRBV15 and TRBJ2-7; unclear D gene. V lost 0 bases to trimming and J lost 6 bases, with 18 bases between them. The CDR3 spans 16 residues. The V gene's germline CDR1 is LNHNV and CDR2 YYDKDF (reference sequence). CDR3 nucleotide sequence: TGTGCCACCAGCAGAGATCTACGGCAACCTTTTGGCGAGCAGTACTTC. Translating gives CATSRDLRQPFGEQYF.

The chain joins TRBV10-3 to TRBJ2-7; 7 bases line up with TRBD2. From germline, CDR1 is ENHRY and CDR2 SYGVKD. J was trimmed by 2 bases and V by 2 bases; bases with no gene match: 6. The CDR3 length is 15 residues. The CDR3 region has the DNA TGTGCCATCAGTGAGGGACTAGTGGGGGCCTACGAGCAGTACTTC. Translating gives CAISEGLVGAYEQYF.

The rearrangement links TRBV9 to TRBJ2-3; 9 bases fit TRBD2. Germline V lookup: CDR1 SGDLS, CDR2 YYNGEE. This CDR3 region has 16 residues. J was trimmed by 1 base and V by 0 bases; bases with no gene match: 3. CDR3 region: CASSVDPSGGTDTQYF. In nucleotides, the CDR3 is TGTGCCAGCAGCGTAGATCCTAGCGGGGGCACAGATACGCAGTATTTT.

V and J are TRBV6-5 and TRBJ2-2; D gene unclear. The germline V gene has CDR1 MNHEY and CDR2 SVGAGI. V was pared by 7 bases and J by 5 bases, with 5 bases between. The CDR3 contains 11 residues. In DNA form, the CDR3 reads TGTGCCAGCATGAGTACCGGGGAGCTGTTTTTT. It is translated as CASMSTGELFF.

The chain recombines TRBV5-4 with TRBJ2-2; 10 nucleotides align to TRBD1. V gave up 1 base and J gave up 7 bases; unmatched junction bases: 7. The CDR3 length is 16 residues. Looked up from germline, CDR1 is SGHNT and CDR2 is YYREEE (reference sequence). The CDR3 DNA is TGTGCCAGCAGCTTGTTACCGGGACAGGGGAACGGGGAGCTGTTTTTT. Translated: CASSLLPGQGNGELFF.

This clone was found once. The genes are TRBV5-1 and TRBJ2-2; D is possibly TRBD1 (6 bases). The CDR3 sequence is 15 residues long. V was shortened by 5 bases and J by 4 bases, with 15 bases between the two germline ends. In germline, CDR1 is SGHRS, CDR2 YFSETQ. As DNA, the CDR3 is TGCGCCAGCAGGGAAGACACAGGGAGCACCGGGGAGCTGTTTTTT. Its translation is CASREDTGSTGELFF.

This rearrangement joins TRBV30 to TRBJ2-1; the D gene is possibly TRBD1 (5 bases). The length of the CDR3 is 16 residues. V lost 0 bases and J 7 bases, leaving 19 bases between the germline ends. Germline assignment: CDR1 GTSNPN and CDR2 SVGIG (reference sequence). The CDR3 loop reads CAWSVPWAGLMNEQFF. As DNA, the CDR3 is TGTGCCTGGAGTGTACCGTGGGCAGGGTTGATGAATGAGCAGTTCTTC.

The chain links TRBV6-5 to TRBJ1-6; tentative D call: TRBD1 (5 bases). Germline loops: CDR1 MNHEY, CDR2 SVGAGI. This CDR3 is 14 amino acids long. Trimming took 5 bases from V and 5 from J, leaving 10 bases between them. The CDR3 is CASSQGTDNSPLHF. CDR3 nucleotide sequence: TGTGCCAGCAGTCAAGGGACCGATAATTCACCCCTCCACTTT.

The J gene is TRBJ2-5, the V gene TRBV5-1, with D perhaps matching TRBD1 (5 bases). The CDR3 totals 16 residues. V was pared by 1 base and J by 3 bases, with 16 bases between. Looked up from germline, CDR1 is SGHRS and CDR2 is YFSETQ. The CDR3 loop is CASSLRYTGAKETQYF. In nucleotides, the CDR3 is TGCGCCAGCAGCTTGAGGTATACAGGAGCAAAAGAGACCCAGTACTTC.

The genes are TRBV13 and TRBJ1-1; no clear D. Germline V CDR1 and CDR2: PRHDT, FYEKMQ (reference sequence). Trimming stripped 5 bases from V and 1 base from J, with 11 bases between. This CDR3 region has 14 residues. CDR3 bases: TGTGCCAGCAGCCTTACGGATAGGAACACTGAAGCTTTCTTT. Its protein is CASSLTDRNTEAFF.

This chain connects TRBV5-1 to TRBJ2-7; D unclear. This CDR3 has 14 amino acids. The germline CDR1 and CDR2 sequences are SGHRS and YFSETQ. V was cut by 0 bases and J by 6 bases, with 13 bases left in between. The CDR3 region is CASSLGPQSSEQYF. In DNA form, the CDR3 reads TGCGCCAGCAGCTTGGGGCCCCAAAGTAGCGAGCAGTACTTC.

Only one count was recorded for this clone. The chain is built from TRBV10-3 and TRBJ1-2, with D unclear. The V gene lost 3 bases and the J gene lost 4 bases, with 9 bases spanning the gap. The CDR3 is made up of 13 amino acids. From germline, CDR1 is ENHRY and CDR2 SYGVKD. In DNA, the CDR3 is TGTGCCATCAGTGAAACCTCGGGCTATGGCTACACCTTC. Translated: CAISETSGYGYTF.

The chain carries TRBV28 and TRBJ2-7; D gene unclear. CDR1 and CDR2 from the germline V gene are MDHEN and SYDVKM. The CDR3 contains 14 residues. V lost 4 bases, J lost 2 bases, and 12 bases lay in between. CDR3 sequence reads: CASSSPVVAYEQYF. The CDR3 bases are TGTGCCAGCAGTTCCCCGGTCGTTGCCTACGAGCAGTACTTC.

The J gene is TRBJ1-4, the V gene TRBV2; D unresolved. The V end was cut by 8 bases, the J end by 6 bases, with 7 bases between. Germline values: CDR1 SNHLY, CDR2 FYNNEI. The CDR3 loop spans 11 amino acids. CDR3 sequence: CASGPDEKLFF. In nucleotides, the CDR3 is TGTGCCAGCGGCCCAGATGAAAAACTGTTTTTT.

V usage is TRBV7-6 and J usage is TRBJ1-3, with unresolved D. CDR1 is SGHVS, CDR2 FNYEAQ, per germline. The V end was cut by 6 bases, the J end by 0 bases, with 15 bases between. This CDR3 has 16 amino acids. The CDR3 region is CASRGNNSSSGNTIYF. The CDR3, as DNA: TGTGCCAGCAGAGGGAACAACTCGAGCTCTGGAAACACCATATATTTT.

The chain is built from TRBV2 and TRBJ2-2; perhaps TRBD1 as D (6 bases). Trimming removed 7 bases from V and 4 bases from J, with 13 bases in between. This CDR3 comprises 14 residues. Germline CDR1 and CDR2: SNHLY and FYNNEI. The CDR3 sequence is CASNSQGRTGELFF. The CDR3 DNA sequence: TGTGCCAGCAACTCACAGGGCCGCACCGGGGAGCTGTTTTTT.

The CDR3 spells CASSPGTLLKQYF. The CDR3 DNA sequence: TGTGCCAGCTCACCAGGGACTCTTCTCAAGCAGTACTTC. The V call is TRBV18, the J call TRBJ2-7; maybe TRBD2 (6 bases). The germline CDR1 and CDR2 sequences are KGHSH and LQKENI. Between the trimmed V and J ends, which lost 2 bases and 8 bases, there was a span of 13 bases. This CDR3 region has 13 residues.

In the case of this clone: The junction does not match germline at one end; this may be a read error. The chain has TRBV7-7 and TRBJ2-2; tentatively, D is TRBD1 or TRBD2 (6 bases each). The germline V gene has CDR1 SSHAT and CDR2 FNYEAQ (reference sequence). The CDR3 loop spans 15 amino acids. The CDR3 nucleotides are TGTGCTAGCAGCCCTCGCCCGGGGGCTGGCGGGGAGCTGTTTTTT. It codes for CASSPRPGAGGELFF.

V usage is TRBV5-1 and J usage is TRBJ1-5; 12 bases are shared with TRBD1. Looked up from germline, CDR1 is SGHRS and CDR2 is YFSETQ. The CDR3 covers 16 residues. V lost 4 bases and J lost 6; bases outside the gene matches: 8. Written as DNA, the CDR3 is TGCGCCAGCAGCCGGTACCGGGACAGGGGGCGTCAGCCCCAGCATTTT. Its translation is CASSRYRDRGRQPQHF.

The V and J genes are TRBV11-2 and TRBJ1-6; D not resolved. V was pared by 3 bases and J by 10 bases, with 13 bases between. Germline V gene sequence: CDR1 SGHAT, CDR2 FQNNGV. The CDR3 runs to 14 residues. CDR3 residues: CASSFGLAESPLHF. The CDR3 nucleotides read TGTGCCAGCAGCTTTGGATTGGCGGAATCACCCCTCCACTTT.

The V and J genes are TRBV6-6 and TRBJ2-2; D may correspond to TRBD1 or TRBD2 (5 bases each). There are 15 residues in the CDR3. V lost 7 bases and J 0 bases, leaving 12 bases between the germline ends. The germline V gene encodes CDR1 MNHNY and CDR2 SVGAGI (reference sequence). The CDR3 sequence is CASTFGTPNTGELFF. DNA of the CDR3: TGTGCCAGCACCTTCGGGACCCCGAACACCGGGGAGCTGTTTTTT.

The V gene is TRBV2, the J gene TRBJ1-2, with D perhaps matching TRBD1 (6 bases). The CDR3 is 14 amino acids. The germline CDR1 and CDR2 sequences are SNHLY and FYNNEI. The V gene lost 6 bases and the J gene lost 7 bases, with 18 bases spanning the gap. The CDR3 nucleotides are TGTGCCAGCAGCGGAACAGGGTTTTCGGTTGGCTACACCTTC. It is translated as CASSGTGFSVGYTF.

The J gene is TRBJ2-1, the V gene TRBV4-3; D unclear. Trimming shortened V by 4 bases and J by 1 base, and 17 bases separated the two germline ends. Germline assignment: CDR1 LGHNA and CDR2 YSLEER. The CDR3 spans 17 residues. As DNA, the CDR3 is TGCGCCAGCAGCCCAGCTGGTGGGTATCGTTCCTACAATGAGCAGTTCTTC. Translated, it gives CASSPAGGYRSYNEQFF.

CDR3 sequence: CASSVELALYNEQFF. The CDR3 region has the DNA TGTGCCAGCAGCGTCGAACTAGCCCTATACAATGAGCAGTTCTTC. The genes are TRBV9 and TRBJ2-1; D is perhaps TRBD2 (6 bases). The CDR3 is 15 residues long. Trimming took 2 bases from V and 4 from J, leaving 13 bases between them. The germline gives CDR1 SGDLS, CDR2 YYNGEE.

Note on this clone: Other DNA sequences within the sample encode an identical CDR3. The J gene is TRBJ2-7, the V gene TRBV18; D may be TRBD1 (6 bases). The CDR3 is made up of 14 amino acids. V was clipped by 0 bases and J by 3 bases, with 9 bases between them. The germline gives CDR1 KGHSH, CDR2 LQKENI. CDR3 protein: CASSPPGQFYEQYF. The DNA of the CDR3 is TGTGCCAGCTCACCACCGGGACAATTCTACGAGCAGTACTTC.